The rows below give T cell receptor beta chains drawn from one sample of a study of cytomegalovirus exposure and HLA in healthy donors. This table comes from immunoSEQ multiplex PCR, and its TCRdb copy is limited to in-frame clones, with some not included. This sample's clone table lists around 50,000 clones. The sequenced sample consisted of PBMCs. These receptors came from a middle-aged woman in good health and CMV-seronegative. The CDR3 runs from the conserved cysteine through the conserved F or W. A D gene is named only where the DNA matches it firmly. The size of a clone is reported for some rows only, either as once, few or many, or as a class for expanded clones.

>14|-|TRBV9|TRBJ1-2|-
CASSLLKANYGYTF
TGTGCCAGCAGCCTTTTGAAAGCCAACTATGGCTACACCTTC
>14|-|TRBV13|TRBJ1-4|-
CASSARQLNEKLFF
TGTGCCAGCAGCGCTAGACAGTTGAATGAAAAACTGTTTTTT
>15|-|TRBV6-6|TRBJ2-7|-
CASSLPAGGKYEQYF
TGTGCCAGCAGTCTACCCGCCGGGGGTAAATACGAGCAGTACTTC
>11|-|TRBV29-1|TRBJ1-2|-
CSVGRDYGYTF
TGCAGCGTTGGCAGGGACTATGGCTACACCTTC
>14|-|TRBV9|TRBJ2-1|-
CASSVGAPSDEQFF
TGTGCCAGCAGCGTAGGGGCTCCCTCCGATGAGCAGTTCTTC
>15|-|TRBV7-8|TRBJ2-4|TRBD2
CASSLGVGGTHIQYF
TGTGCCAGCAGCTTAGGTGTCGGGGGGACGCACATTCAGTACTTC
>13|-|TRBV6-6|TRBJ2-3|-
CASSLVFTDTQYF
TGTGCCAGCAGTCTCGTCTTCACAGATACGCAGTATTTT
>15|-|TRBV18|TRBJ1-1|-
CASSQARIPNTEAFF
TGTGCCAGCTCACAAGCAAGAATCCCGAACACTGAAGCTTTCTTT
>15|-|TRBV27|TRBJ2-7|-
CASSLSAGLTYEQYF
TGTGCCAGCAGTTTATCGGCGGGGCTCACCTACGAGCAGTACTTC
>18|-|TRBV18|TRBJ1-2|TRBD1
CASSPLMDRGQRNYGYTF
TGTGCCAGCTCACCGCTCATGGACAGGGGGCAGAGGAACTATGGCTACACCTTC
>15|-|TRBV2|TRBJ2-3|TRBD2
CASSPRTSGGDTQYF
TGTGCCAGCAGTCCGAGGACTAGCGGGGGGGATACGCAGTATTTT
>14|-|TRBV5-1|TRBJ1-4|-
CASSFGPSSEKLFF
TGCGCCAGCAGCTTTGGGCCCTCTTCTGAAAAACTGTTTTTT
>12|-|TRBV29-1|TRBJ2-3|-
CSVSPGEDTQYF
TGCAGCGTTAGTCCGGGAGAGGATACGCAGTATTTT
>17|-|TRBV9|TRBJ2-1|TRBD2
CASSVAGGGGSYNEQFF
TGTGCCAGCAGCGTAGCGGGAGGGGGAGGGTCCTACAATGAGCAGTTCTTC
>13|-|TRBV6-5|TRBJ2-5|TRBD1
CASSWVGQETQYF
TGTGCCAGCAGCTGGGTGGGACAGGAGACCCAGTACTTC
>13|-|TRBV19|TRBJ1-1|-
CASSIVKGTEAFF
TGTGCCAGTAGTATAGTAAAGGGGACTGAAGCTTTCTTT
>16|-|TRBV9|TRBJ2-3|TRBD2
CASSVTVAGGTDTQYF
TGTGCCAGCAGCGTAACCGTAGCGGGAGGCACAGATACGCAGTATTTT
>17|-|TRBV7-8|TRBJ2-2|TRBD2
CASSPRVAGGLNGELFF
TGTGCCAGCAGCCCACGGGTTGCGGGAGGGTTGAACGGGGAGCTGTTTTTT
>14|-|TRBV5-1|TRBJ2-3|-
CASSPQASGDTQYF
TGCGCCAGCAGTCCCCAGGCCTCGGGGGATACGCAGTATTTT
>14|-|TRBV7-2|TRBJ2-7|TRBD1
CASSPGQGPGEQYF
TGTGCCAGCAGTCCAGGACAGGGACCGGGCGAGCAGTACTTC
>13|-|TRBV6-1|TRBJ1-1|-
CASSEAQDQGAFF
TGTGCCAGCAGTGAAGCGCAGGACCAGGGTGCTTTCTTT
>14|-|TRBV5-5|TRBJ1-1|-
CASSEQGGDGEAFF
TGTGCCAGCAGCGAACAAGGGGGTGACGGTGAAGCTTTCTTT
>13|-|TRBV25-1|TRBJ1-5|-
CASSDDGNQPQHF
TGTGCCAGCAGTGATGACGGGAATCAGCCCCAGCATTTT
>12|-|TRBV7-8|TRBJ2-1|-
CASSLALSEQFF
TGTGCCAGCAGCTTAGCCCTCAGTGAGCAGTTCTTC
>16|-|TRBV7-8|TRBJ2-1|-
CASSLDRGSSYNEQFF
TGTGCCAGCAGCTTAGATAGGGGAAGCTCCTACAATGAGCAGTTCTTC
>16|-|TRBV13|TRBJ2-7|-
CASSLGTGGGVYEQYF
TGTGCCAGCAGCTTAGGGACTGGGGGGGGCGTATACGAGCAGTACTTC
>11|-|TRBV20-1|TRBJ2-7|-
CSAGPGDEQYF
TGCAGTGCGGGCCCCGGGGACGAGCAGTACTTC
>14|-|TRBV7-9|TRBJ1-1|-
CASSLGGMNTEAFF
TGTGCCAGCAGCTTAGGCGGGATGAACACTGAAGCTTTCTTT
>15|-|TRBV5-1|TRBJ2-7|TRBD1
CASSEETGGGYEQYF
TGCGCCAGCAGCGAGGAGACAGGGGGAGGATACGAGCAGTACTTC
>16|-|TRBV19|TRBJ1-1|-
CASTTDRAGKDTEAFF
TGTGCCAGTACAACTGACCGGGCGGGGAAGGACACTGAAGCTTTCTTT
>18|-|TRBV4-3|TRBJ2-2|TRBD2
CASSHPRAGGWVTGELFF
TGCGCCAGCAGCCATCCCCGGGCGGGGGGCTGGGTGACCGGGGAGCTGTTTTTT
>16|-|TRBV27|TRBJ2-1|-
CASSFQTSSSDNEQFF
TGTGCCAGCAGTTTCCAAACTTCGAGCTCCGACAATGAGCAGTTCTTC
>18|-|TRBV7-6|TRBJ2-5|TRBD2
CASSLGEAGGPGQETQYF
TGTGCCAGCAGCTTAGGTGAAGCGGGGGGGCCGGGACAAGAGACCCAGTACTTC
>13|-|TRBV4-3|TRBJ2-1|-
CASSQDGGYEQFF
TGCGCCAGCAGCCAAGATGGGGGCTATGAGCAGTTCTTC
>14|-|TRBV11-3|TRBJ1-1|-
CASSSSRRGTEAFF
TGTGCCAGCAGCTCGTCTAGGAGGGGCACTGAAGCTTTCTTT
>13|-|TRBV5-1|TRBJ2-7|TRBD1
CASRLGTGDEQYF
TGCGCCAGCAGATTGGGGACAGGGGACGAGCAGTACTTC
>13|-|TRBV19|TRBJ1-2|TRBD1
CASRGQGVYGYTF
TGTGCCAGTAGGGGACAGGGGGTTTATGGCTACACCTTC
>15|-|TRBV9|TRBJ2-4|-
CASSVGLDKLNIQYF
TGTGCCAGCAGCGTAGGACTAGATAAGCTAAACATTCAGTACTTC
>15|-|TRBV19|TRBJ2-1|TRBD2
CASSPKREAQDEQFF
TGTGCCAGTAGTCCAAAGCGGGAGGCCCAGGATGAGCAGTTCTTC
>16|-|TRBV5-1|TRBJ2-3|TRBD2
CASSWGSGRMADTQYF
TGCGCCAGCAGCTGGGGTAGCGGGAGAATGGCAGATACGCAGTATTTT
>15|-|TRBV5-6|TRBJ1-5|-
CASSLSGRSDQPQHF
TGTGCCAGCAGCTTGTCGGGAAGGAGCGATCAGCCCCAGCATTTT
>11|-|TRBV25-1|TRBJ2-1|-
CASRLNNEQFF
TGTGCCAGCAGACTTAACAATGAGCAGTTCTTC
>17|-|TRBV9|TRBJ2-1|TRBD2
CASSVGVGGTPYNEQFF
TGTGCCAGCAGCGTAGGTGTCGGGGGGACCCCCTACAATGAGCAGTTCTTC
>15|-|TRBV7-9|TRBJ1-1|TRBD1
CASSLGTGGGTEAFF
TGTGCCAGCAGCTTAGGGACAGGGGGCGGAACTGAAGCTTTCTTT
>16|-|TRBV7-2|TRBJ2-3|TRBD2
CASSSLLAGGTDTQYF
TGTGCCAGCAGCTCACTACTAGCGGGGGGCACAGATACGCAGTATTTT
>15|medium-sized|TRBV13|TRBJ2-7|TRBD2
CASILQREGRYEQYF
TGTGCCAGCATCCTCCAGCGGGAGGGGAGATACGAGCAGTACTTC
>13|-|TRBV29-1|TRBJ1-1|-
CSVEKGDKGEAFF
TGCAGCGTTGAAAAAGGGGATAAAGGTGAAGCTTTCTTT
>16|-|TRBV6-6|TRBJ1-4|TRBD1
CASSYRGRQTNEKLFF
TGTGCCAGCAGTTACAGGGGGCGGCAAACTAATGAAAAACTGTTTTTT
>14|-|TRBV6-6|TRBJ1-3|-
CASSYTSSGNTIYF
TGTGCCAGCAGTTACACGAGCTCTGGAAACACCATATATTTT